This record covers a single T cell receptor beta chain. The antigen remains undetermined. Method: immunoSEQ multiplex PCR; TCRdb's copy keeps in-frame clones and lacks some. The data show about 130,000 clones, with 80% to 90% seen just once and roughly 1.6% held by the top ten. The sample belongs to a study of T cell responses to AZD1222 COVID-19 vaccine. Study-level results: Following two doses of AZD1222, Spike-specific TCR breadth and depth rose. White British donors predominated, females outnumbered males, and clonal diversity was possibly underestimated. At study baseline, merely five or six AZD1222 recipients were seropositive.

The CDR3 is 14 amino acids. The V gene's germline CDR1 is SGHDT and CDR2 YYEEEE. V was shortened by 1 base and J by 6 bases, with 8 bases between the two germline ends. The sequence derives from an adult in good health. This chain connects TRBV5-6 to TRBJ1-6; D unresolved. Here the sequenced sample was peripheral blood, taken on day 0 of AZD1222 vaccination. CDR3 DNA sequence: TGTGCCAGCAGCTTGTTTGGGCCTAATTCACCCCTCCACTTT. Translated: CASSLFGPNSPLHF.